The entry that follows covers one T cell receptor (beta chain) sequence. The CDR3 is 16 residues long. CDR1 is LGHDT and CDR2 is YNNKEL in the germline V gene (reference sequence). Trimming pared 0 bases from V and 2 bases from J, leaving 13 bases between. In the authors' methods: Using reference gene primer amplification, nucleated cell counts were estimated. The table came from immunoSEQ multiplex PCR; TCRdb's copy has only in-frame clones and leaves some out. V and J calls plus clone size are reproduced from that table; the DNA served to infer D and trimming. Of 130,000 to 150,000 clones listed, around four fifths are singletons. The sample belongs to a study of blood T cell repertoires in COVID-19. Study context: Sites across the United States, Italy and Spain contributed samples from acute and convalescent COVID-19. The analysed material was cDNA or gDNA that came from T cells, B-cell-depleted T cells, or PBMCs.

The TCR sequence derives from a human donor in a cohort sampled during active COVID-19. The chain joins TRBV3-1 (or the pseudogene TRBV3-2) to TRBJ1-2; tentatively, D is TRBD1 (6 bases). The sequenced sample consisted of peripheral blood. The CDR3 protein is CASSQDLTGTNYGYTF. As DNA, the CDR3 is TGTGCCAGCAGCCAAGACCTTACAGGGACGAACTATGGCTACACCTTC.